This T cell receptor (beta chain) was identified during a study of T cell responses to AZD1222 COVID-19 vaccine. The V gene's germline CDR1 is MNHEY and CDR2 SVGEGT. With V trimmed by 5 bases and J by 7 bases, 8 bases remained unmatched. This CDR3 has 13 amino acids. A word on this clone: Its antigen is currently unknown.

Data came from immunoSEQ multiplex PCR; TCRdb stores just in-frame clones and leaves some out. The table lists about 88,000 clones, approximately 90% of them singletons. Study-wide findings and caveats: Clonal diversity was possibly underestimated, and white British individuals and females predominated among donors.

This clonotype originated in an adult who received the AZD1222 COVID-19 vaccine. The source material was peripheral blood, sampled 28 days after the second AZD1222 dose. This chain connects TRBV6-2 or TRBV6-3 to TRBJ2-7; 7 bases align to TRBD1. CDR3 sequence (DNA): TGTGCCAGCAGTCTACGGACAGGTGGGGAGCAGTACTTC. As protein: CASSLRTGGEQYF.